This T cell receptor beta chain originates from a study of breast tumors, draining lymph nodes, adjacent tissues. Samples came from axillary lymph nodes draining the breast cancer. TCRdb itself ran the multiplex PCR reads through MiXCR, one entry per CDR3 protein. This sample has about 230,000 distinct CDR3 sequences, with roughly 32% found just once. CDR3 size: 15 residues. J lost 7 bases, V lost 6 bases, and 9 bases had no gene match. This clonotype was counted many times. The receptor was isolated from a female donor with breast cancer. Some clones in this sample may be carry-over from other donors' samples. The V call is TRBV12-3 or TRBV12-4, the J call TRBJ2-2; 9 bases fit TRBD2. Source material: axillary lymph node tissue. The CDR3 coding sequence is TGTGCCAGCAGGACACCGGGACTAGCAGTCGGGGAGCTGTTTTTT. This codes for CASRTPGLAVGELFF.